The 6 T cell receptor beta chains in this list originate from one sample, sequenced in a study of CD8 T cells in Susac syndrome. Reverse transcription of roughly 0.45 to 1 ug RNA was carried out with random hexamers. From the immunoSEQ multiplex PCR reads, TCRdb called clonotypes with MiXCR, one entry per CDR3 protein. Of 250,000 to 300,000 distinct CDR3 sequences listed, about 85% were seen once; the top ten hold approximately 0.11%. Sequenced sample: CD8+ T cells from PBMCs. The origin of the receptors is a human donor with multiple sclerosis.

This sequence joins TRBV5-1 and TRBJ2-7; D is ambiguous. Trimming took off 1 base at V and 2 bases at J, with 10 bases between the two ends. This CDR3 contains 14 residues. The germline V gene encodes CDR1 SGHRS and CDR2 YFSETQ. The CDR3 protein is CASSLYAGAYEQYF. CDR3 coding DNA: TGCGCCAGCAGCTTGTATGCAGGAGCCTACGAGCAGTACTTC.

V gene TRBV6-5 combines with J gene TRBJ2-7; either TRBD1 or TRBD2 may supply D (5 bases each). V lost 8 bases, J lost 3 bases, and 14 bases lay in between. This CDR3 comprises 13 residues. Germline-derived CDR1 and CDR2 are MNHEY and SVGAGI. The CDR3 here is CASGADILYEQYF. Written as DNA, the CDR3 is TGTGCCAGCGGAGCGGACATCCTCTACGAGCAGTACTTC.

This clonotype has only a few counts. This sequence joins TRBV4-2 and TRBJ2-5; no clear D. CDR3 length: 12 residues. CDR1 and CDR2 from the germline V gene are LGHNA and YNFKEQ. V was clipped by 0 bases and J by 3 bases, with 2 bases between them. This CDR3 is CASSQDKETQYF. CDR3 bases: TGTGCCAGCAGCCAAGATAAAGAGACCCAGTACTTC.

The rearrangement links TRBV12-3 or TRBV12-4 to TRBJ2-5, with D tentatively TRBD2 (5 bases). Trimming cost V 0 bases and J 5 bases, with 13 bases left between them. The CDR3 has 15 residues. CDR3: CASSLAVSSRETQYF. CDR3 coding DNA: TGTGCCAGCAGTTTAGCGGTTTCTAGCAGGGAGACCCAGTACTTC.

The chain couples TRBV27 to TRBJ1-1; maybe TRBD1 (5 bases). The germline gives CDR1 MNHEY, CDR2 SMNVEV (reference sequence). Trimming took off 3 bases at V and 4 bases at J, with 15 bases between the two ends. The CDR3 is 15 residues long. The CDR3 loop reads CASSFRSARATEAFF. CDR3 nucleotides: TGTGCCAGCAGTTTTCGGTCCGCCAGGGCCACTGAAGCTTTCTTT.

The chain couples TRBV5-5 to TRBJ2-5; perhaps TRBD1 as D (5 bases). CDR3 length: 15 amino acids. Per germline, CDR1 SGHKS and CDR2 YYEKEE (reference sequence). V lost 6 bases to trimming and J lost 2 bases, with 17 bases between them. CDR3 in amino acids: CASTLGLGAQETQYF. The CDR3 DNA follows: TGTGCCAGCACCCTGGGGCTAGGGGCGCAAGAGACCCAGTACTTC.